This T cell receptor (beta chain) comes out of a study of spatial heterogeneity in lung cancer. The overall study: More than eight raw reads, on average, carried each unique TCR and UMI combination.

CDR3 length equals 15 residues. With 3 bases removed from V and 4 bases from J, the gap between germline ends came to 13 bases. Germline CDR1 DFQATT, CDR2 SNEGSKA (reference sequence). The time point here: sample taken at primary tumor resection. Unsorted samples of tumor, nontumor lung or frozen PBMC had their whole RNA sequenced. Samples came from roughly 70 TRACERx patients with untreated early-stage lung cancer. TCRdb reprocessed the 5' RACE reads via MiXCR and lists one record per CDR3 protein. The data show 77,000 or so distinct CDR3 sequences, roughly a fifth seen once. The chain joins TRBV20-1 to TRBJ1-6; D possibly corresponds to TRBD1 (6 bases). This clonotype was obtained from a male donor with early-stage non-small cell lung cancer. This material consisted of PBMCs, taken at surgery. The CDR3 spells CSAREPGHYNSPLHF. CDR3 DNA: TGCAGTGCTAGGGAACCGGGACATTATAATTCACCCCTCCACTTT.